The source of this T cell receptor (beta chain) is a study of cytomegalovirus exposure and HLA in healthy donors. In the study overall: A previous analysis identified fewer than 130 million unique TCR beta sequences derived from some 170 million T cells.

Primers for the PCR totalled 60 Vbeta and 13 Jbeta. Original methodology: Roughly 80 million unique TCR beta chains, approximately 11 million of them shared, were counted by a later analysis. The protocol was immunoSEQ multiplex PCR, while the TCRdb copy is restricted to in-frame clones and leaves out a portion. V, J and clone size are taken as reported in that table, and D and trimming were inferred from the DNA itself. The repertoire consists of about 120,000 clones, with 74% occurring once and the leading ten covering roughly 11%. Findings and caveats of the study: Across donors, sequencing depth was assumed by presence/absence analyses to be roughly uniform.

The V and J ends lost 6 bases and 6 bases respectively, with 14 bases between them. CDR1 MGHRA and CDR2 YSYEKL come from the germline V gene. CDR3 length equals 14 residues. Remarks on this clone: The target antigen is unknown.

The chain carries TRBV4-1 and TRBJ2-2; perhaps TRBD2 as D (6 bases). The receptor was derived from a woman aged 50 to 60 in good health and CMV-seropositive. The sequenced sample was PBMCs. CDR3 amino acids: CASREGVYAGELFF. CDR3 bases: TGCGCCAGCAGGGAGGGCGTCTACGCCGGGGAGCTGTTTTTT.